These 4 T cell receptor beta chains share one sample of origin, sequenced in a study of CD8+ T cells in alopecia areata. After isolation, RNA underwent reverse transcription to generate cDNA as the sequencing template. The protocol was immunoSEQ multiplex PCR, while the TCRdb copy is restricted to in-frame clones and leaves out a portion. There are roughly 180,000 clones in the sample; almost 65% occur only once, and 1.7% lies in the top ten. Here the sequenced sample was CD4+ T cells sorted from blood, taken at week 0. These receptors were collected from a human donor with alopecia areata.

Notes on this clone: Other DNA sequences in the same sample also yield this CDR3. V is TRBV13 and J is TRBJ2-2; D possibly uses TRBD1 or TRBD2 (5 bases each). Germline values: CDR1 PRHDT, CDR2 FYEKMQ (reference sequence). The CDR3 consists of 13 residues. The ends were cut back, 5 bases at V and 1 base at J, with 5 bases in the middle. DNA of the CDR3: TGTGCCAGCAGCGGGGGGAACACCGGGGAGCTGTTTTTT. This gives the protein CASSGGNTGELFF.

V is TRBV29-1 and J is TRBJ1-2, with a possible D match to TRBD1 (5 bases). CDR1 is SQVTM and CDR2 is ANQGSEA in the germline V gene. The V end was cut by 4 bases, the J end by 12 bases, with 18 bases between. The CDR3 has 12 amino acids. CDR3 sequence (DNA): TGCAGCGTTGCAACCTCTGGGGCGGGTAACACCTTC. Protein: CSVATSGAGNTF. The full variable domain, its missing parts supplied by reference TRBV29-1 and TRBJ1-2, is SAVISQKPSRDICQRGTSLTIQCQVDSQVTMMFWYRQQPGQSLTLIATANQGSEATYESGFVIDKFPISRPNLTFSTLTVSNMSPEDSSIYLCSVATSGAGNTFGSGTRLTVV.

This clone was seen once. The chain uses TRBV6-6 and TRBJ1-1; no clear D. Trimming shortened V by 8 bases and J by 0 bases, and 4 bases separated the two germline ends. Germline V lookup: CDR1 MNHNY, CDR2 SVGAGI (reference sequence). This CDR3 has 11 amino acids. CDR3 nucleotides: TGTGCCAGCTTGATGAACACTGAAGCTTTCTTT. This codes for CASLMNTEAFF.

This clone was seen a handful of times. The V gene is TRBV7-6, the J gene TRBJ2-5; D is uncertain. Trimming left V 5 bases short and J 4 bases short, with 11 bases between. The germline CDR1 and CDR2 sequences are SGHVS and FNYEAQ. The CDR3 is 13 residues long. The CDR3, as DNA: TGTGCCAGCAGCGATTCAGGCGGAGAGACCCAGTACTTC. It encodes CASSDSGGETQYF.